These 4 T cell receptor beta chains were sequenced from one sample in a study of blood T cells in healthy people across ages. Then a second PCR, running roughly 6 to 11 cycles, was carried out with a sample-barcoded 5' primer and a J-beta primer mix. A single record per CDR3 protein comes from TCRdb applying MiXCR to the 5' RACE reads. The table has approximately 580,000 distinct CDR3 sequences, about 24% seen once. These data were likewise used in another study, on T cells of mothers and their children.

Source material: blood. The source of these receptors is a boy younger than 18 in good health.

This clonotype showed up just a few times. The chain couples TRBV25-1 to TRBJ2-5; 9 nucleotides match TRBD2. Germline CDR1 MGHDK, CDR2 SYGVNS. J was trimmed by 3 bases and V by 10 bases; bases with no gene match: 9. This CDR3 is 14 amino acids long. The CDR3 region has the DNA TGTGCCACCGAGGCGGGGGGGAAAAAAGAGACCCAGTACTTC. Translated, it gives CATEAGGKKETQYF.

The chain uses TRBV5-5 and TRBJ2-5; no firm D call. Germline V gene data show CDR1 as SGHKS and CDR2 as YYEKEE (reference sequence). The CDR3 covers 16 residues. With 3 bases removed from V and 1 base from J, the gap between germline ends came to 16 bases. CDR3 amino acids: CASSWPGGPLQETQYF. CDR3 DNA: TGTGCCAGCAGCTGGCCTGGCGGACCGCTCCAAGAGACCCAGTACTTC.

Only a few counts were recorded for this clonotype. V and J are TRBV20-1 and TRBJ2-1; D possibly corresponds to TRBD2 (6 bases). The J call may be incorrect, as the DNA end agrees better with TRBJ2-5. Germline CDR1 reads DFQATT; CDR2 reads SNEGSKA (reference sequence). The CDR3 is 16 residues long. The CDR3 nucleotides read TGCAGTGCTAGAAGGAATGACCTGTCTGGGGGGGAGACCCAGTACTTC. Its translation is CSARRNDLSGGETQYF.

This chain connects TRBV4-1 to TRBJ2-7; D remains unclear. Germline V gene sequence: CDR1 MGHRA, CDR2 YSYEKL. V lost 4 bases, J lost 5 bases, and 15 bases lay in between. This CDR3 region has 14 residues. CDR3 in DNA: TGCGCCAGCAGCCTCCGAGACGGATCCCACGAGCAGTACTTC. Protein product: CASSLRDGSHEQYF.